The 11 T cell receptor beta chains reported below all come from one sample, sequenced in a study of response to subunit inactivated influenza vaccine. MiXCR, applied by TCRdb to the RT-PCR reads, yields one record per CDR3 protein. The table records roughly 500,000 distinct CDR3 sequences, more than 15% of them present only once. The sample consisted of CD4+ T cells sorted from PBMCs, taken approximately 25 months after vaccination. The receptors here all came from a man aged 50-75 years who received an inactivated influenza vaccine.

The rearrangement joins TRBV24-1 to TRBJ2-1; 8 nucleotides match TRBD2. This CDR3 is built from 16 residues. The V and J ends lost 3 bases and 2 bases, in that order; junction bases with no gene match: 5. The V gene's germline CDR1 is KGHDR and CDR2 SFDVKD. The chain's CDR3 is CATSDRSGGAYNEQFF. The CDR3 nucleotides read TGTGCCACCAGTGATCGGAGCGGGGGCGCCTACAATGAGCAGTTCTTC.

This clonotype has only a few counts. This chain joins TRBV7-2 and TRBJ2-1, with D possibly TRBD2 on 5 matching bases. Germline V CDR1 and CDR2: SGHTA, FQGNSA. The CDR3 spans 11 residues. Trimming took 4 bases from V and 10 from J, leaving 8 bases between them. This chain's CDR3 is CASSSGIEQFF. CDR3 coding DNA: TGTGCCAGCAGCTCCGGGATCGAGCAGTTCTTC.

The chain uses TRBV4-2 and TRBJ1-2; no definite D call. Germline V gene sequence: CDR1 LGHNA, CDR2 YNFKEQ. CDR3 length: 15 residues. V dropped 0 bases and J dropped 7 bases, with 15 bases sitting between them. The CDR3: CASSQESRMEAGYTF. The CDR3 DNA is TGTGCCAGCAGCCAAGAGTCCCGTATGGAGGCTGGCTACACCTTC.

There are a few counts of this clonotype. The J gene is TRBJ2-5, the V gene TRBV5-1, with 7 bases aligning to TRBD1. This CDR3 spans 15 amino acids. The junction had 7 bases not matched to a gene; V was cut back by 0 bases and J by 5 bases. Germline values: CDR1 SGHRS, CDR2 YFSETQ. The CDR3 sequence: CASSLDRGSQETQYF. The DNA for the CDR3 is TGCGCCAGCAGCTTGGACAGGGGCTCGCAGGAGACCCAGTACTTC.

This clonotype has just a few counts. The chain employs TRBV20-1 and TRBJ2-1; D assignment may be TRBD1 or TRBD2 (5 bases each). The length of the CDR3 is 13 residues. Trimming took off 4 bases at V and 7 bases at J, with 14 bases between the two ends. Germline V CDR1 and CDR2: DFQATT, SNEGSKA (reference sequence). This chain's CDR3 is CSANRGSGNEQFF. Written as DNA, the CDR3 is TGCAGTGCTAACCGGGGCTCGGGGAATGAGCAGTTCTTC.

J is TRBJ1-6 and V is TRBV6-1; 10 nucleotides agree with TRBD1. The trim removed 6 bases at V and 0 bases at J, leaving 8 bases unmatched. CDR1 and CDR2 from the germline V gene are MNHNS and SASEGT. The CDR3 contains 18 residues. CDR3 residues: CASSRGTGARSYNSPLHF. The CDR3 bases are TGTGCCAGCAGCCGCGGGACAGGGGCTCGCTCCTATAATTCACCCCTCCACTTT.

This sequence joins TRBV3-1 and TRBJ2-1, with 8 nucleotides matching TRBD1. CDR1 is LGHDT and CDR2 is YNNKEL in the germline V gene (reference sequence). Trimming removed 0 bases from V and 6 bases from J; junction bases left unmatched: 7. The CDR3 has 16 residues. CDR3 DNA sequence: TGTGCCAGCAGCCAAGATCAGGGGGCCGGGACCAATGAGCAGTTCTTC. Translation gives CASSQDQGAGTNEQFF.

This rearrangement joins TRBV27 to TRBJ2-5; 12 bases fit TRBD2. This CDR3 has 15 amino acids. Germline V lookup: CDR1 MNHEY, CDR2 SMNVEV (reference sequence). Trimming removed 5 bases from V and 1 base from J; junction bases left unmatched: 2. CDR3 amino acids: CASSTTSGGQETQYF. CDR3 bases: TGTGCCAGCAGTACGACTAGCGGGGGCCAAGAGACCCAGTACTTC.

This clonotype was seen a handful of times. The CDR3 loop reads CAWSVDRGRDEKLFF. The CDR3 DNA follows: TGTGCCTGGAGCGTGGACAGGGGGCGGGACGAAAAACTGTTTTTT. The chain couples TRBV30 to TRBJ1-4; 11 bases align to TRBD1. V trimming: 3 bases; J trimming: 8 bases; junction bases outside the gene matches: 8. CDR1 GTSNPN and CDR2 SVGIG come from the germline V gene (reference sequence). This CDR3 has 15 residues.

About this clonotype itself: This may stem from a read error, because a much larger clone lies one nucleotide away. The chain employs TRBV7-9 and TRBJ1-6, with 10 bases aligning to TRBD1. The V gene end was trimmed by 1 base and the J gene end by 8 bases; junction bases not matched to a gene: 2. Germline CDR1 SEHNR, CDR2 FQNEAQ (reference sequence). CDR3 length equals 15 residues. The CDR3 DNA reads as TGTGCCAGCAGCTTAGATGGGACAGGGGATTCACCCCTCCACTTT. This encodes CASSLDGTGDSPLHF.

The V gene is TRBV20-1, the J gene TRBJ1-1, with 7 bases identical to TRBD1. CDR1 DFQATT and CDR2 SNEGSKA come from the germline V gene (reference sequence). After removal of 6 bases from V and 1 base from J, the junction contained 8 bases not matched to a gene. The CDR3 spans 14 residues. The CDR3, as DNA: TGCAGTGCAACAGGGGAAATAAGGAACACTGAAGCTTTCTTT. Amino acids: CSATGEIRNTEAFF.